A single sample gave rise to the 18 T cell receptor beta chains below, sequenced in a study of blood T cell repertoires in COVID-19. Assay used: immunoSEQ multiplex PCR; TCRdb lists only in-frame clones, some missing. The sample consists of fewer than 250,000 clones, about 90% of them appearing once. The source material was PBMCs or T cells enriched from blood (not recorded which). The receptors originated from a man aged 50 or older who had been exposed to COVID-19.

This chain links TRBV28 with TRBJ2-7, with D tentatively TRBD2 (5 bases). CDR3 size: 12 residues. V was clipped by 6 bases and J by 5 bases, with 11 bases between them. Germline V lookup: CDR1 MDHEN, CDR2 SYDVKM. In nucleotides, the CDR3 is TGTGCCAGCAGGATGAGGGAGAACGAGCAGTACTTC. Its translation: CASRMRENEQYF. Using reference TRBV28 and TRBJ2-7 for the parts outside the CDR3, the full variable domain is DVKVTQSSRYLVKRTGEKVFLECVQDMDHENMFWYRQDPGLGLRLIYFSYDVKMKEKGDIPEGYSVSREKKERFSLILESASTNQTSMYLCASRMRENEQYFGPGTRLTVT.

This rearrangement joins TRBV11-2 to TRBJ2-7; possibly TRBD1 for D (6 bases). CDR1 is SGHAT, CDR2 FQNNGV, per germline. The V gene lost 5 bases and the J gene lost 3 bases, with 20 bases spanning the gap. CDR3 length: 16 residues. CDR3 sequence (DNA): TGTGCCAGCAGCCCAGGGGTTGCGGTGTACCTCTACGAGCAGTACTTC. Translation gives CASSPGVAVYLYEQYF.

The rearrangement links TRBV24-1 to TRBJ2-2; the D is unclear. CDR1 and CDR2 from the germline V gene are KGHDR and SFDVKD. V lost 4 bases and J lost 2, with 10 bases in between. The CDR3 consists of 15 residues. Here the CDR3 DNA reads TGTGCCACCAGTGACCCCAGGCTTAACACCGGGGAGCTGTTTTTT. Encoded protein: CATSDPRLNTGELFF.

The chain couples TRBV9 to TRBJ1-2; tentative D call: TRBD1 (6 bases). Germline V CDR1 and CDR2: SGDLS, YYNGEE. V lost 0 bases and J lost 4, with 10 bases in between. This CDR3 contains 14 residues. Here the CDR3 DNA reads TGTGCCAGCAGCGTAGACAGGGTGTCCTATGGCTACACCTTC. Amino acid sequence: CASSVDRVSYGYTF.

This chain uses TRBV6-2 or TRBV6-3 with TRBJ2-1; 10 bases line up with TRBD2. The CDR3 runs to 17 residues. Germline trimming cut 1 base from V and 4 bases from J; bases unmatched to any gene: 7. Germline V lookup: CDR1 MNHEY, CDR2 SVGEGT. CDR3: CASSYLMGLAWYNEQFF. Here the CDR3 DNA reads TGTGCCAGCAGTTACTTAATGGGACTAGCGTGGTACAATGAGCAGTTCTTC.

The CDR3 is CASSTDRVQPQHF. The CDR3 bases are TGTGCCAGCAGCACCGACAGGGTTCAGCCCCAGCATTTT. This chain connects TRBV7-8 to TRBJ1-5, with 7 bases fitting TRBD1. The CDR3 is 13 amino acids. In germline, CDR1 is SGHVS, CDR2 FQNEAQ. V lost 5 bases to trimming and J lost 6 bases; unmatched junction nucleotides: 4.

CDR3 loop: CASSLWRDSAAKNIQYF. The CDR3 DNA reads as TGTGCCAGCAGCTTATGGCGGGACAGTGCTGCCAAAAACATTCAGTACTTC. The chain uses TRBV7-9 and TRBJ2-4; the D gene is possibly TRBD1 (7 bases). Germline V gene data show CDR1 as SEHNR and CDR2 as FQNEAQ (reference sequence). With 2 bases removed from V and 1 base from J, the gap between germline ends came to 15 bases. This CDR3 comprises 17 residues.

This chain joins TRBV5-1 and TRBJ2-2, with D hard to call. The CDR3 contains 15 residues. The V end was cut by 0 bases, the J end by 0 bases, with 6 bases between. Germline values: CDR1 SGHRS, CDR2 YFSETQ. In nucleotides, the CDR3 is TGCGCCAGCAGCTTGGATGCAGCGAACACCGGGGAGCTGTTTTTT. Amino acids: CASSLDAANTGELFF. The full variable domain, completed using reference TRBV5-1 and TRBJ2-2, is KAGVTQTPRYLIKTRGQQVTLSCSPISGHRSVSWYQQTPGQGLQFLFEYFSETQRNKGNFPGRFSGRQFSNSRSEMNVSTLELGDSALYLCASSLDAANTGELFFGEGSRLTVL.

This chain joins TRBV6-2 or TRBV6-3 and TRBJ1-1; D may be TRBD1 (5 bases). Germline V gene sequence: CDR1 MNHEY, CDR2 SVGEGT. CDR3 size: 14 residues. V lost 4 bases and J 0 bases, leaving 9 bases between the germline ends. The CDR3 region is CASSSPTVNTEAFF. DNA for the CDR3: TGTGCCAGCAGTTCCCCGACAGTGAACACTGAAGCTTTCTTT.

The rearrangement links TRBV7-9 to TRBJ1-1; weak D call: TRBD1 (5 bases). The V end was cut by 4 bases, the J end by 3 bases, with 12 bases between. Germline loops: CDR1 SEHNR, CDR2 FQNEAQ (reference sequence). The CDR3 extends over 14 amino acids. The CDR3 is CASSSSPGDTEAFF. The CDR3, as DNA: TGTGCCAGCAGCTCCAGCCCGGGGGACACTGAAGCTTTCTTT.

This chain connects TRBV5-8 to TRBJ1-6; D is perhaps TRBD1 (6 bases). V lost 6 bases to trimming and J lost 5 bases, with 9 bases between them. Germline V CDR1 and CDR2: SGHTS, YDEGEE. This CDR3 region has 13 residues. CDR3 nucleotide sequence: TGTGCCAGCAAAGGACAGCATAATTCACCCCTCCACTTT. It specifies CASKGQHNSPLHF. Full variable domain (remainder filled in from reference TRBV5-8 and TRBJ1-6): EAGVTQSPTHLIKTRGQQATLRCSPISGHTSVYWYQQALGLGLQFLLWYDEGEERNRGNFPPRFSGRQFPNYSSELNVNALELEDSALYLCASKGQHNSPLHFGNGTRLTVT.

The V gene is TRBV9, the J gene TRBJ2-5; 11 nucleotides line up with TRBD2. The CDR3 consists of 17 residues. V lost 0 bases, J lost 4 bases, and 8 bases stayed unmatched. Germline V lookup: CDR1 SGDLS, CDR2 YYNGEE. The DNA for the CDR3 is TGTGCCAGCAGCGTAGGGGCTAGCGGGGGGCGGTTAGAGACCCAGTACTTC. This sequence encodes CASSVGASGGRLETQYF.

The chain links TRBV2 to TRBJ2-5; a possible D gene is TRBD2 (5 bases). This CDR3 contains 12 residues. The germline CDR1 and CDR2 sequences are SNHLY and FYNNEI. The ends were cut back, 6 bases at V and 5 bases at J, with 10 bases in the middle. In DNA form, the CDR3 reads TGTGCCAGCAGCAGAGGGTGGGAGACCCAGTACTTC. It is translated as CASSRGWETQYF.

Only a few counts were recorded for this clone. The chain is built from TRBV24-1 and TRBJ1-1; 8 bases fit TRBD1. Germline V CDR1 and CDR2: KGHDR, SFDVKD. The junction had 12 bases not matched to a gene; V was cut back by 4 bases and J by 12 bases. This CDR3 is built from 14 residues. The CDR3 sequence: CATSDSRDRLLTFF. CDR3 nucleotides: TGTGCCACCAGTGACAGCCGGGACAGGCTTCTTACTTTCTTT.

This clone appeared a single time. The chain links TRBV5-6 to TRBJ1-5; no firm D call. CDR3 size: 14 residues. Between the trimmed V and J ends, which lost 6 bases and 5 bases, there was a span of 15 bases. The germline CDR1 and CDR2 sequences are SGHDT and YYEEEE. The CDR3 sequence is CASTPFGQDQPQHF. Here the CDR3 DNA reads TGTGCCAGCACCCCGTTTGGGCAGGATCAGCCCCAGCATTTT.

A few counts support this clone. J is TRBJ2-2 and V is TRBV4-2; D is unresolved. The CDR3 contains 16 residues. The V and J ends lost 1 base and 9 bases respectively, with 18 bases between them. Per the germline V gene, CDR1 is LGHNA and CDR2 is YNFKEQ. In DNA, the CDR3 is TGTGCCAGCAGCCAAGGGCAAACTATCCCCCTTAGGGAGCTGTTTTTT. Its protein product is CASSQGQTIPLRELFF.

This sequence joins TRBV24-1 and TRBJ2-1; possible D gene TRBD2, 7 bases. Trimming removed 4 bases at V and 4 bases at J, with 19 bases between. The CDR3 totals 17 residues. Germline lookup yields CDR1 KGHDR and CDR2 SFDVKD. CDR3 protein: CATSDSGGGRRYNEQFF. The CDR3 DNA follows: TGTGCCACCAGTGACTCTGGGGGGGGGCGAAGATACAATGAGCAGTTCTTC.

The chain carries TRBV7-6 and TRBJ1-3; D remains ambiguous. V was cut by 2 bases and J by 3 bases, with 5 bases left in between. Germline assignment: CDR1 SGHVS and CDR2 FNYEAQ. CDR3 length: 13 amino acids. The CDR3 loop is CASSLIGGNTIYF. CDR3 coding DNA: TGTGCCAGCAGCTTAATCGGTGGAAACACCATATATTTT.